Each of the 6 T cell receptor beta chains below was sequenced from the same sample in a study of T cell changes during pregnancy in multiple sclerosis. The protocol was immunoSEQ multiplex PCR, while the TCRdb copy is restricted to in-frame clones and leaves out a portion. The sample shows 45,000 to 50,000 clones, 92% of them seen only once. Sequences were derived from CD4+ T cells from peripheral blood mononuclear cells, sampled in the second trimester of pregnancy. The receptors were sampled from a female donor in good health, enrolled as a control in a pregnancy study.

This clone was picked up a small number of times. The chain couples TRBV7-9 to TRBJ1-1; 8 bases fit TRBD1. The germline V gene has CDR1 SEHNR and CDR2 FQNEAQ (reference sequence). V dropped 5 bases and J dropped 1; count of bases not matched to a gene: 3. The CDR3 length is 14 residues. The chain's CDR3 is CASSGTGGNTEAFF. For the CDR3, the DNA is TGTGCCAGCAGCGGGACAGGAGGGAACACTGAAGCTTTCTTT. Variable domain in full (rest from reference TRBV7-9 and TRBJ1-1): DTGVSQNPRHKITKRGQNVTFRCDPISEHNRLYWYRQTLGQGPEFLTYFQNEAQLEKSRLLSDRFSAERPKGSFSTLEIQRTEQGDSAMYLCASSGTGGNTEAFFGQGTRLTVV.

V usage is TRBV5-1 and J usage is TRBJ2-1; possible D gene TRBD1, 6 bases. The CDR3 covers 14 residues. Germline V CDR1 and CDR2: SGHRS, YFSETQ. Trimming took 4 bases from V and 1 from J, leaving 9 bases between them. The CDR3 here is CASSADSSYNEQFF. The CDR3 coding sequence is TGCGCCAGCAGCGCGGACAGTTCCTACAATGAGCAGTTCTTC.

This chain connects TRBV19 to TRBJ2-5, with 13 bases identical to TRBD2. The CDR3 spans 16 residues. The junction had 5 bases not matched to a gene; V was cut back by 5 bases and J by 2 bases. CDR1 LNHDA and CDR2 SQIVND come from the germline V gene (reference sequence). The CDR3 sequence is CASSQGLAGLQETQYF. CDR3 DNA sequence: TGTGCCAGTAGTCAGGGACTAGCGGGGTTACAAGAGACCCAGTACTTC.

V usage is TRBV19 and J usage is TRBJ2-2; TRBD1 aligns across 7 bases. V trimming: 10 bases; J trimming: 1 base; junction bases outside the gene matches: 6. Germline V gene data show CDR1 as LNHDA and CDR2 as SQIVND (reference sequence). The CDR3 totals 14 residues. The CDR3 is CATIRDRNTGELFF. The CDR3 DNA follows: TGTGCCACTATCAGGGACAGGAACACCGGGGAGCTGTTTTTT.

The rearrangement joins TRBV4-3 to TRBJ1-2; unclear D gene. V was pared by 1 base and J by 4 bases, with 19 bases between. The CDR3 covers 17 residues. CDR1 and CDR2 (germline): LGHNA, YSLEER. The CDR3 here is CASSQVGDFGSFYGYTF. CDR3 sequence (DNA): TGCGCCAGCAGCCAAGTCGGGGATTTTGGTAGTTTCTATGGCTACACCTTC.

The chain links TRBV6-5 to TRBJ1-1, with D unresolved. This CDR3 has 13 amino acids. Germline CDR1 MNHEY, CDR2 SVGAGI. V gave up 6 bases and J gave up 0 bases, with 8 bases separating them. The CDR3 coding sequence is TGTGCCAGCAGCTCCTCTGTGAACACTGAAGCTTTCTTT. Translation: CASSSSVNTEAFF.